Shown below are 15 T cell receptor beta chains from a single sample sequenced in a study of blood T cell repertoires in COVID-19. TCRdb keeps only in-frame clones here, not all; method: immunoSEQ multiplex PCR. Of around 190,000 clones in the sample, 84% were seen once. The sample consisted of peripheral blood. The receptors here all came from a human donor in a cohort sampled during active COVID-19.

V is TRBV2 and J is TRBJ1-5; D is perhaps TRBD1 (5 bases). The CDR3 has 13 residues. V dropped 7 bases and J dropped 2 bases, with 9 bases sitting between them. Germline V lookup: CDR1 SNHLY, CDR2 FYNNEI. The CDR3 sequence: CASKEQGNQPQHF. In DNA, the CDR3 is TGTGCCAGCAAAGAACAGGGCAATCAGCCCCAGCATTTT.

The chain has TRBV5-6 and TRBJ1-1; 7 positions match TRBD1. CDR1 SGHDT and CDR2 YYEEEE come from the germline V gene. The CDR3 runs to 12 residues. V lost 2 bases, J lost 7 bases, and 2 bases stayed unmatched. CDR3 sequence reads: CASSFRDSEAFF. The DNA of the CDR3 is TGTGCCAGCAGCTTTAGGGACAGTGAAGCTTTCTTT.

The gene calls are TRBV5-1 and TRBJ2-2; no clear D gene. Germline V gene lookup returns CDR1 SGHRS and CDR2 YFSETQ. The CDR3 contains 16 residues. The V end lost 4 bases, the J end lost 4 bases, and 17 bases lay between the germline ends. CDR3 coding DNA: TGCGCCAGCAGCCCGCCCCGGTCGAGGCGCACCGGGGAGCTGTTTTTT. As protein: CASSPPRSRRTGELFF.

The chain links TRBV25-1 to TRBJ1-2; no definite D call. The CDR3 loop spans 15 amino acids. The germline V gene encodes CDR1 MGHDK and CDR2 SYGVNS. V lost 6 bases and J 0 bases, leaving 14 bases between the germline ends. The CDR3 sequence: CASSPQIPSNYGYTF. CDR3 DNA sequence: TGTGCCAGCAGCCCCCAGATACCGTCTAACTATGGCTACACCTTC.

This chain connects TRBV2 to TRBJ2-1; TRBD2 matches 14 bases. The germline CDR1 and CDR2 sequences are SNHLY and FYNNEI. The trim removed 5 bases at V and 3 bases at J, leaving 6 bases unmatched. The CDR3 contains 17 residues. The CDR3 loop reads CASSKGLAGALYNEQFF. The CDR3 DNA is TGTGCCAGCAGTAAGGGACTAGCGGGAGCCCTCTACAATGAGCAGTTCTTC.

The rearrangement uses TRBV27 and TRBJ1-6, with a weak D call TRBD1 (6 bases). This CDR3 has 13 residues. The V end was cut by 8 bases, the J end by 12 bases, with 17 bases between. The germline V gene has CDR1 MNHEY and CDR2 SMNVEV (reference sequence). The CDR3 here is CASAHTTGRPLHF. Here the CDR3 DNA reads TGTGCCAGCGCTCACACTACAGGGAGACCCCTCCACTTT.

This chain connects TRBV6-5 to TRBJ1-1, with 8 bases matching TRBD1. Trimming cost V 6 bases and J 5 bases; bases outside gene matches: 5. The germline V gene encodes CDR1 MNHEY and CDR2 SVGAGI. CDR3 length: 13 amino acids. DNA of the CDR3: TGTGCCAGCAGGGGACAGGATTTTACTGAAGCTTTCTTT. This gives the protein CASRGQDFTEAFF.

The chain recombines TRBV15 with TRBJ2-2; D is possibly TRBD1 (6 bases). The CDR3 length is 14 residues. V lost 3 bases to trimming and J lost 2 bases, with 7 bases between them. Germline V gene sequence: CDR1 LNHNV, CDR2 YYDKDF (reference sequence). The CDR3 loop is CATSRGQNTGELFF. The CDR3 DNA sequence: TGTGCCACCAGCAGGGGACAAAACACCGGGGAGCTGTTTTTT.

As DNA, the CDR3 is TGTGCCAGCAGCTTGTGGGGAGGCAGCAATCAGCCCCAGCATTTT. Translation gives CASSLWGGSNQPQHF. The chain has TRBV5-4 and TRBJ1-5; D uncertain. In germline, CDR1 is SGHNT, CDR2 YYREEE (reference sequence). Trimming took 1 base from V and 1 from J, leaving 9 bases between them. The CDR3 length is 15 residues.

The V gene is TRBV5-1, the J gene TRBJ1-2, with 9 bases lining up with TRBD1. In germline, CDR1 is SGHRS, CDR2 YFSETQ. The CDR3 length is 15 residues. Unmatched junction bases numbered 7, after V lost 4 bases and J lost 3 bases. DNA for the CDR3: TGCGCCAGCAGCAGACAGGGGGTCGGGGACTATGGCTACACCTTC. Protein product: CASSRQGVGDYGYTF.

This chain joins TRBV28 and TRBJ2-5; 14 nucleotides align to TRBD2. Germline trimming cut 6 bases from V and 13 bases from J; bases unmatched to any gene: 10. Germline loops: CDR1 MDHEN, CDR2 SYDVKM. The CDR3 spans 14 residues. The CDR3 sequence is CASSSGTSGRRWYF. The CDR3 DNA is TGTGCCAGCAGCTCCGGGACTAGCGGGAGAAGGTGGTACTTC.

This sequence joins TRBV5-8 and TRBJ2-5; 15 nucleotides line up with TRBD2. V gave up 7 bases and J gave up 4 bases; unmatched junction bases: 11. Germline CDR1 SGHTS, CDR2 YDEGEE. This CDR3 spans 17 amino acids. This CDR3 is CASGKGTSGRRGETQYF. CDR3 coding DNA: TGTGCCAGCGGGAAAGGGACTAGCGGGAGGAGGGGAGAGACCCAGTACTTC.

This chain joins TRBV28 and TRBJ2-7; 7 bases map to TRBD2. The CDR3 is 15 amino acids. CDR1 and CDR2 (germline): MDHEN, SYDVKM. With 6 bases clipped from V and 1 base from J, the junction kept 9 bases outside the gene matches. The CDR3 loop reads CASRYRTSGSYEQYF. The CDR3 region has the DNA TGTGCCAGCAGATACAGGACTAGTGGGTCCTACGAGCAGTACTTC.

This clone was picked up many times. V usage is TRBV2 and J usage is TRBJ1-5; 10 bases map to TRBD1. Unmatched junction bases numbered 8, after V lost 6 bases and J lost 3 bases. The CDR3 runs to 16 residues. The V gene's germline CDR1 is SNHLY and CDR2 FYNNEI. The CDR3: CASSPPTGGDNQPQHF. Written as DNA, the CDR3 is TGTGCCAGCAGCCCCCCGACAGGGGGCGACAATCAGCCCCAGCATTTT.

The V and J genes are TRBV14 and TRBJ2-1, with a weak D call TRBD2 (5 bases). CDR1 and CDR2 (germline): SGHDN, FVKESK. CDR3 length: 16 residues. The germline V and J ends were trimmed by 0 bases and 0 bases, with 9 bases remaining between them. The CDR3 coding sequence is TGTGCCAGCAGCCAAGATAAGCGGAGCTCCTACAATGAGCAGTTCTTC. This sequence encodes CASSQDKRSSYNEQFF.